This passage covers 28 T cell receptor beta chains from one sample sequenced in a study of regulatory T cells in long-lasting Graves disease. The time point here: persistent/refractory GD, antithyroid drugs over 5 years with positive TRAb. Making the TCR library involved RNA that had been extracted from PBMCs. Construction of the TCR beta libraries employed iRepertoire HTBI primers in conjunction with Arm-PCR of CDR3 regions. TCRdb independently ran MiXCR on the multiplex PCR reads; one entry per CDR3 protein. The top ten hold about two fifths of the sample, which has 500,000 to 700,000 distinct CDR3 sequences, around 30% seen once. The specimen was peripheral blood mononuclear cells (PBMCs), collected when the disease was refractory, from a patient treated with antithyroid drugs. These TCRs come from a female donor with Graves disease.

This clonotype has ten or more counts. The chain carries TRBV12-3 or TRBV12-4 and TRBJ1-2; D is possibly TRBD1 (5 bases). The CDR3 totals 15 residues. Trimming left V 6 bases short and J 2 bases short, with 16 bases between. In nucleotides, the CDR3 is TGTGCCAGCAGCATTAGGGACGGAATAAACTATGGCTACACCTTC. It codes for CASSIRDGINYGYTF.

This clonotype was seen ten or more times. V and J are TRBV2 and TRBJ1-5, with no clear D. Trimming removed 3 bases at V and 3 bases at J, with 9 bases between. The CDR3 is 14 amino acids. Germline CDR1 SNHLY, CDR2 FYNNEI. For the CDR3, the DNA is TGTGCCAGCAGTGATGCAGTCCCCAATCAGCCCCAGCATTTT. Translating gives CASSDAVPNQPQHF. Complete variable domain (other parts from reference TRBV2 and TRBJ1-5): EPEVTQTPSHQVTQMGQEVILRCVPISNHLYFYWYRQILGQKVEFLVSFYNNEISEKSEIFDDQFSVERPDGSNFTLKIRSTKLEDSAMYFCASSDAVPNQPQHFGDGTRLSIL.

The rearrangement uses TRBV10-3 and TRBJ1-2; D not certain. V dropped 2 bases and J dropped 3 bases, with 7 bases sitting between them. CDR3 length: 13 residues. The germline V gene encodes CDR1 ENHRY and CDR2 SYGVKD. The CDR3 sequence: CAISETMDYGYTF. In DNA, the CDR3 is TGTGCCATCAGTGAGACGATGGACTATGGCTACACCTTC.

This sequence joins TRBV15 and TRBJ1-5; 7 nucleotides line up with TRBD1. Germline V gives CDR1 LNHNV, CDR2 YYDKDF (reference sequence). This CDR3 region has 16 residues. With V trimmed by 5 bases and J by 4 bases, 11 bases remained unmatched. DNA of the CDR3: TGTGCCACCAGCCCGGGTCGACAGGGCGGAAATCAGCCCCAGCATTTT. Amino acid sequence: CATSPGRQGGNQPQHF.

This clonotype was counted at least ten times. The J gene is TRBJ2-5, the V gene TRBV12-3 or TRBV12-4, with 7 bases fitting TRBD2. Trimming removed 3 bases from V and 5 bases from J; junction bases left unmatched: 9. This CDR3 spans 15 amino acids. The CDR3 sequence is CASSLFHGGGETQYF. The CDR3 bases are TGTGCCAGCAGTTTGTTCCATGGGGGGGGGGAGACCCAGTACTTC.

To note about this clonotype: A much bigger clone sits one base away, suggesting this may be a read error. The chain recombines TRBV12-3 or TRBV12-4 with TRBJ2-7; 10 positions agree with TRBD2. The CDR3 contains 15 residues. DNA for the CDR3: TGTGCCAGCAGTTTCCCCGCTAGCGGGAGTAACGAGCTGTACTTC. Translating gives CASSFPASGSNELYF.

The rearrangement links TRBV28 to TRBJ2-7; D remains unclear. This CDR3 is 15 amino acids long. Trimming left V 8 bases short and J 1 base short, with 18 bases between. CDR1 and CDR2 from the germline V gene are MDHEN and SYDVKM. The CDR3 sequence is CASPPRRLPSYEQYF. CDR3 bases: TGTGCCAGCCCCCCACGGAGACTGCCGTCCTACGAGCAGTACTTC.

This chain links TRBV3-1 with TRBJ1-2; D not resolved. V gave up 1 base and J gave up 3 bases, with 3 bases separating them. In germline, CDR1 is LGHDT, CDR2 YNNKEL (reference sequence). The CDR3 is 12 residues long. CDR3 nucleotide sequence: TGTGCCAGCAGCCAAGTTGACTATGGCTACACCTTC. The encoded protein is CASSQVDYGYTF.

This clonotype came up many times. The V and J genes are TRBV12-3 or TRBV12-4 and TRBJ2-5; unclear D gene. This CDR3 is built from 13 residues. The V end was cut by 7 bases, the J end by 1 base, with 10 bases between. The CDR3 DNA reads as TGTGCCAGCACCGGCTCCCTCCAAGAGACCCAGTACTTC. It specifies CASTGSLQETQYF.

The chain employs TRBV19 and TRBJ1-5; weak D call: TRBD1 (5 bases). Germline V lookup: CDR1 LNHDA, CDR2 SQIVND (reference sequence). This CDR3 region has 15 residues. Deletions cut 6 bases from V and 0 bases from J, with 12 bases between. The CDR3 region is CASSTTAPSNQPQHF. The DNA of the CDR3 is TGTGCCAGTAGCACGACAGCGCCTAGCAATCAGCCCCAGCATTTT.

The chain is built from TRBV9 and TRBJ2-7; 12 bases map to TRBD2. CDR1 and CDR2 from the germline V gene are SGDLS and YYNGEE. This CDR3 spans 15 amino acids. Trimming at V came to 2 bases and at J to 3 bases, leaving 3 bases not matched to a gene. CDR3 DNA sequence: TGTGCCAGCAGCGTCCGACTAGCGGGAGTCTACGAGCAGTACTTC. It codes for CASSVRLAGVYEQYF.

The chain has TRBV25-1 and TRBJ2-1, with D perhaps TRBD1 or TRBD2 (5 bases each). Germline V gene data show CDR1 as MGHDK and CDR2 as SYGVNS. The CDR3 covers 14 residues. V was cut by 6 bases and J by 8 bases, with 17 bases left in between. CDR3 sequence: CASSEGRTRDEQFF. DNA for the CDR3: TGTGCCAGCAGCGAGGGCAGGACCAGGGATGAGCAGTTCTTC. The full variable domain, its missing parts supplied by reference TRBV25-1 and TRBJ2-1, is EADIYQTPRYLVIGTGKKITLECSQTMGHDKMYWYQQDPGMELHLIHYSYGVNSTEKGDLSSESTVSRIRTEHFPLTLESARPSHTSQYLCASSEGRTRDEQFFGPGTRLTVL.

The genes are TRBV29-1 and TRBJ1-4, with a possible D match to TRBD1 (5 bases). Germline V gives CDR1 SQVTM, CDR2 ANQGSEA. The V end lost 7 bases, the J end lost 13 bases, and 16 bases lay between the germline ends. The CDR3 runs 11 residues. The CDR3 DNA reads TGCAGCGCTTTCGACAGCGGGGGACTGTTTTTT. As protein: CSAFDSGGLFF.

The V and J genes are TRBV6-1 and TRBJ1-4; perhaps TRBD1 as D (6 bases). CDR3 length equals 16 residues. The germline V gene encodes CDR1 MNHNS and CDR2 SASEGT. Trimming removed 5 bases from V and 0 bases from J, with 13 bases in between. The CDR3 DNA reads TGTGCCAGCAGTCCCGTCAACAGGGCAACTAATGAAAAACTGTTTTTT. Residues: CASSPVNRATNEKLFF.

V and J are TRBV19 and TRBJ1-2; D gene ambiguous. Trimming took 5 bases from V and 2 from J, leaving 18 bases between them. CDR3 length equals 16 residues. Germline values: CDR1 LNHDA, CDR2 SQIVND (reference sequence). The CDR3 here is CASSGVTLSTNYGYTF. DNA for the CDR3: TGTGCCAGTAGTGGGGTCACGCTCTCTACAAACTATGGCTACACCTTC.

The chain couples TRBV12-5 to TRBJ2-5, with D possibly matching TRBD1 (6 bases). V lost 4 bases and J lost 5, with 14 bases in between. CDR3 size: 14 residues. CDR1 and CDR2 (germline): LGHNT, FRNRAP. The DNA for the CDR3 is TGTGCTAGTGGTTCAAGCAGGGGCGGCGAGACCCAGTACTTC. Translation gives CASGSSRGGETQYF.

This clonotype was seen only a few times. The V call is TRBV10-2, the J call TRBJ2-5; 14 bases align to TRBD2. V was clipped by 6 bases and J by 4 bases; unmatched bases: 10. Germline assignment: CDR1 WSHSY and CDR2 SAAADI. CDR3 length equals 17 residues. CDR3 coding DNA: TGCGCCAGCAGGGAGACTAGCGGGAGGGCCAGCGTAGAGACCCAGTACTTC. This gives the protein CASRETSGRASVETQYF.

This clonotype was counted between two and nine times. The CDR3 loop reads CASSLVQGTYGYTF. The DNA of the CDR3 is TGTGCCAGCAGCTTAGTCCAGGGGACCTATGGCTACACCTTC. The rearrangement joins TRBV7-9 to TRBJ1-2, with D perhaps TRBD1 (6 bases). CDR3 length: 14 residues. Trimming left V 1 base short and J 4 bases short, with 10 bases between. Germline V lookup: CDR1 SEHNR, CDR2 FQNEAQ (reference sequence).

This clonotype was recorded many times. This rearrangement joins TRBV28 to TRBJ1-4; D is unclear. The CDR3 has 14 amino acids. Germline assignment: CDR1 MDHEN and CDR2 SYDVKM. The V and J ends lost 7 bases and 9 bases respectively, with 18 bases between them. The CDR3 spells CASNPATADKKLFF. CDR3 sequence (DNA): TGTGCCAGCAATCCCGCCACGGCAGACAAAAAACTGTTTTTT.

CDR3 sequence reads: CAWSKGIRGTLHF. DNA of the CDR3: TGTGCCTGGAGTAAGGGAATAAGGGGAACCCTCCACTTT. The chain links TRBV30 to TRBJ1-6, with a tentative D call TRBD1 (5 bases). This CDR3 contains 13 residues. V was trimmed by 2 bases and J by 14 bases, leaving 16 bases between them. CDR1 is GTSNPN and CDR2 is SVGIG in the germline V gene (reference sequence). The whole variable domain, remainder taken from reference TRBV30 and TRBJ1-6, is SQTIHQWPATLVQPVGSPLSLECTVEGTSNPNLYWYRQAAGRGLQLLFYSVGIGQISSEVPQNLSASRPQDRQFILSSKKLLLSDSGFYLCAWSKGIRGTLHFGNGTRLTVT.

The chain recombines TRBV10-3 with TRBJ1-2; 8 bases agree with TRBD1. V was pared by 3 bases and J by 4 bases, with 10 bases of the junction left unmatched. CDR1 and CDR2 (germline): ENHRY, SYGVKD. The CDR3 has 16 residues. The CDR3 coding sequence is TGTGCCATCAGTGAACGCTCCGGGACAGGTGGCTATGGCTACACCTTC. Its protein product is CAISERSGTGGYGYTF.

The sample holds a few counts of this clonotype. V and J are TRBV11-1 and TRBJ2-7, with 7 bases that match TRBD1. The V and J ends lost 5 bases and 3 bases, in that order; junction bases with no gene match: 16. Germline V CDR1 and CDR2: SGHAT, FQDESV (reference sequence). The CDR3 is 17 residues long. The CDR3, as DNA: TGTGCCAGCAGCCCTAGTTTCATGTCGGGACAGATCTACGAGCAGTACTTC. Protein sequence: CASSPSFMSGQIYEQYF.

V gene TRBV5-5 combines with J gene TRBJ2-7, with TRBD1 as a possible D gene (6 bases). This CDR3 region has 12 residues. Trimming pared 1 base from V and 6 bases from J, leaving 8 bases between. Germline V lookup: CDR1 SGHKS, CDR2 YYEKEE (reference sequence). CDR3 protein: CASSLRGFEQYF. The CDR3 DNA reads as TGTGCCAGCAGCTTGAGGGGGTTCGAGCAGTACTTC. The full variable domain, rest sourced from reference TRBV5-5 and TRBJ2-7, is DAGVTQSPTHLIKTRGQQVTLRCSPISGHKSVSWYQQVLGQGPQFIFQYYEKEERGRGNFPDRFSARQFPNYSSELNVNALLLGDSALYLCASSLRGFEQYFGPGTRLTVT.

This clonotype was counted only a few times. The rearrangement joins TRBV19 to TRBJ1-2; D is undetermined. V was shortened by 5 bases and J by 2 bases, with 18 bases between the two germline ends. The CDR3 contains 16 residues. CDR1 LNHDA and CDR2 SQIVND come from the germline V gene (reference sequence). CDR3: CASSRLKGGNNYGYTF. CDR3 DNA sequence: TGTGCCAGTAGTCGACTCAAGGGAGGGAACAACTATGGCTACACCTTC.

At least ten counts were recorded for this clonotype. The chain links TRBV28 to TRBJ1-2; no reliable D call. CDR1 is MDHEN, CDR2 SYDVKM, per germline. V lost 7 bases, J lost 3 bases, and 18 bases lay in between. This CDR3 has 15 amino acids. Here the CDR3 reads CASNGPIVRDYGYTF. The CDR3 DNA is TGTGCCAGCAATGGACCAATAGTTAGGGACTATGGCTACACCTTC.

This clonotype was detected only once. The rearrangement uses TRBV9 and TRBJ1-6; D gene uncertain. CDR3 size: 14 residues. Trimming removed 0 bases from V and 8 bases from J, with 9 bases in between. The V gene's germline CDR1 is SGDLS and CDR2 YYNGEE. The CDR3 protein is CASSVDDGDSPLHF. Written as DNA, the CDR3 is TGTGCCAGCAGCGTAGATGACGGGGATTCACCCCTCCACTTT.

This clonotype was picked up many times. The J gene is TRBJ1-2, the V gene TRBV12-3 or TRBV12-4; D not certain. The CDR3 spans 13 residues. Deletions cut 5 bases from V and 1 base from J, with 8 bases between. The CDR3 is CASSLQYNYGYTF. In DNA form, the CDR3 reads TGTGCCAGCAGTCTACAGTATAACTATGGCTACACCTTC.

V usage is TRBV29-1 and J usage is TRBJ1-1; tentatively, D is TRBD1 (5 bases). V lost 4 bases and J lost 6, with 18 bases in between. This CDR3 has 14 residues. CDR1 is SQVTM, CDR2 ANQGSEA, per germline. CDR3 bases: TGCAGCGTTGCTGACAGAGGGGTAGCCCCTGAAGCTTTCTTT. Protein: CSVADRGVAPEAFF.